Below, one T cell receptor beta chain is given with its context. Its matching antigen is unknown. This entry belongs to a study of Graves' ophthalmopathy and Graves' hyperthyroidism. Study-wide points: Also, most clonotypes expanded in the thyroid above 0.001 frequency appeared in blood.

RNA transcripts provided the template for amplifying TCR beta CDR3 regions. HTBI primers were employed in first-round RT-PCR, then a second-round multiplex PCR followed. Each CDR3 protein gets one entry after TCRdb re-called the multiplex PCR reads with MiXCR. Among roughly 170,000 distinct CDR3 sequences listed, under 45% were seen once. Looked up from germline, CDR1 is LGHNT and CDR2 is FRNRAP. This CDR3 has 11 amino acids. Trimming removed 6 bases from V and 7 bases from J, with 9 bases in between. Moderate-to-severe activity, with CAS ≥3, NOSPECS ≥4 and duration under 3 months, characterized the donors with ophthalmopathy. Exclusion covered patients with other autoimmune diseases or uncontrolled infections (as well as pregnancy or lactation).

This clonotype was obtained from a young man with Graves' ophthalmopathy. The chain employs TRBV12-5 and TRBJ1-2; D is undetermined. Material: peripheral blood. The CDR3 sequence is CASGMGPGYTF. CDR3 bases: TGTGCTAGTGGAATGGGTCCTGGCTACACCTTC.